This T cell receptor beta chain was captured by sequencing in a study of response to subunit inactivated influenza vaccine. Study-wide results and caveats: The authors suggested that every seasonal influenza vaccination recruits few new T cells.

This clonotype was observed many times. Its antigen is unknown. The CDR3 has 14 amino acids. Germline-derived CDR1 and CDR2 are SGHRS and YFSETQ. V shed 4 bases and J shed 5 bases, with 13 bases lying between them. One entry per CDR3 protein results from TCRdb running MiXCR on the RT-PCR reads. The data hold some 480,000 distinct CDR3 sequences, with about a tenth observed a single time. This receptor was identified in a man in his forties or fifties who received an inactivated influenza vaccine. Specimen: PBMCs from blood, collected more than 35 days after vaccination. The chain joins TRBV5-1 to TRBJ2-1; D might be TRBD1 or TRBD2, each matching 5 bases. As DNA, the CDR3 is TGCGCCAGCAGCCTAGGGACGGCTCACAATGAGCAGTTCTTC. This gives the protein CASSLGTAHNEQFF.